The rows below give T cell receptor beta chains drawn from one sample of a study of PD-1 blockade in classical Hodgkin lymphoma. The method was immunoSEQ multiplex PCR; TCRdb's version includes in-frame clones alone and lacks a portion of them. This sample has around 23,000 clones, with approximately 90% found just once. Here the sequenced sample was peripheral blood mononuclear cells (PBMCs), taken before the fourth cycle of nivolumab. Receptors were obtained from a human donor with classical Hodgkin lymphoma. The CDR3 runs from the conserved cysteine through the conserved F or W. Each record gives: V gene, D gene, CDR3 length, clone size, J gene, CDR3 DNA, CDR3 protein. A D gene is named only where the DNA matches it firmly. Size is omitted from some rows. Given values are once, few, many or a class for expanded clones.

V gene: TRBV6-5
D gene: TRBD1
CDR3 length: 16
clone size: -
J gene: TRBJ2-7
CDR3 DNA: TGTGCCAGCAGTTACAGCGACAGGGAACCTCTCTACGAGCAGTACTTC
CDR3 protein: CASSYSDREPLYEQYF

V gene: TRBV14
D gene: TRBD2
CDR3 length: 16
clone size: -
J gene: TRBJ2-3
CDR3 DNA: TGTGCCAGCAGCCAAGTAGGCGGGGGGAGCACAGATACGCAGTATTTT
CDR3 protein: CASSQVGGGSTDTQYF

V gene: TRBV10-1
D gene: TRBD2
CDR3 length: 18
clone size: -
J gene: TRBJ2-3
CDR3 DNA: TGCGCCAGCATCAGAGCCGGGACTAGCGGGTTGAGCACAGATACGCAGTATTTT
CDR3 protein: CASIRAGTSGLSTDTQYF

V gene: TRBV6-1
D gene: -
CDR3 length: 14
clone size: -
J gene: TRBJ2-5
CDR3 DNA: TGTGCCAGCAGTGAAGCGGAAGGGCTCAGGACCCAGTACTTC
CDR3 protein: CASSEAEGLRTQYF

V gene: TRBV7-3
D gene: TRBD2
CDR3 length: 16
clone size: -
J gene: TRBJ2-3
CDR3 DNA: TGTGCCAGCAGCCCTGGGGCTAGCGGGGGGGCGAATACGCAGTATTTT
CDR3 protein: CASSPGASGGANTQYF

V gene: TRBV2
D gene: TRBD2
CDR3 length: 15
clone size: -
J gene: TRBJ2-3
CDR3 DNA: TGTGCCAGCAGTGGTCTAGCGGGGACAGCAGATACGCAGTATTTT
CDR3 protein: CASSGLAGTADTQYF

V gene: TRBV29-1
D gene: TRBD2
CDR3 length: 17
clone size: -
J gene: TRBJ2-5
CDR3 DNA: TGCAGCGTCCACTTACCCTTGAGCGGGGCTTCTCAAGAGACCCAGTACTTC
CDR3 protein: CSVHLPLSGASQETQYF

V gene: TRBV6-5
D gene: -
CDR3 length: 14
clone size: -
J gene: TRBJ1-2
CDR3 DNA: TGTGCCAGCAAGTACAGGGAAACGAACTATGGCTACACCTTC
CDR3 protein: CASKYRETNYGYTF

V gene: TRBV30
D gene: -
CDR3 length: 15
clone size: -
J gene: TRBJ1-6
CDR3 DNA: TGTGCCTGGAGCCCCCTTACAGGGTGGACTTCACCCCTCCACTTT
CDR3 protein: CAWSPLTGWTSPLHF

V gene: TRBV21-1
D gene: -
CDR3 length: 15
clone size: -
J gene: TRBJ1-2
CDR3 DNA: TGTGCCAGCAGCAAAGGTGCAGGGGTTAACTATGGCTACACCTTC
CDR3 protein: CASSKGAGVNYGYTF

V gene: TRBV11-2
D gene: TRBD2
CDR3 length: 14
clone size: -
J gene: TRBJ2-3
CDR3 DNA: TGTGCCAGCAGCTTAACACTAGCGAAAAGTACGCAGTATTTT
CDR3 protein: CASSLTLAKSTQYF

V gene: TRBV11-3
D gene: -
CDR3 length: 17
clone size: -
J gene: TRBJ2-2
CDR3 DNA: TGTGCCAGCAGCCTAGGGGTGGGGATAACGAACACCGGGGAGCTGTTTTTT
CDR3 protein: CASSLGVGITNTGELFF

V gene: TRBV7-2
D gene: TRBD1
CDR3 length: 16
clone size: once
J gene: TRBJ1-2
CDR3 DNA: TGTGCCAGCAGCTTAGACCCAGGGGGTGGTGTCTATGGCTACACCTTC
CDR3 protein: CASSLDPGGGVYGYTF

V gene: TRBV7-9
D gene: TRBD2
CDR3 length: 17
clone size: -
J gene: TRBJ2-7
CDR3 DNA: TGTGCCAGCAGCTTAGCTGGGTCTAGCGGGCCCACCTACGAGCAGTACTTC
CDR3 protein: CASSLAGSSGPTYEQYF

V gene: TRBV7-7
D gene: -
CDR3 length: 14
clone size: -
J gene: TRBJ2-5
CDR3 DNA: TGTGCCAGCAGCACCCAAGGGAGCCAAGAGACCCAGTACTTC
CDR3 protein: CASSTQGSQETQYF

V gene: TRBV15
D gene: -
CDR3 length: 14
clone size: -
J gene: TRBJ2-7
CDR3 DNA: TGTGCCACCAGCCGGTTGAGGGCTTCGAGGGAGCAGTACTTC
CDR3 protein: CATSRLRASREQYF

V gene: TRBV5-1
D gene: -
CDR3 length: 14
clone size: -
J gene: TRBJ1-2
CDR3 DNA: TGCGCCAGCAGCTCATCAGGGTTGGACTATGGCTACACCTTC
CDR3 protein: CASSSSGLDYGYTF

V gene: TRBV7-9
D gene: -
CDR3 length: 14
clone size: -
J gene: TRBJ2-7
CDR3 DNA: TGTGCCAGCAGCTTAGTTTCCAGCAACTACGAGCAGTACTTC
CDR3 protein: CASSLVSSNYEQYF

V gene: TRBV6-5
D gene: TRBD2
CDR3 length: 15
clone size: -
J gene: TRBJ2-5
CDR3 DNA: TGTGCCAGCAGTTACCCGACTAGCGGACAAGAGACCCAGTACTTC
CDR3 protein: CASSYPTSGQETQYF

V gene: TRBV5-4
D gene: -
CDR3 length: 19
clone size: -
J gene: TRBJ2-3
CDR3 DNA: TGTGCCAGCAGCTTGTTGGTGACACGTACCTTCCGTGGCACAGATACGCAGTATTTT
CDR3 protein: CASSLLVTRTFRGTDTQYF

V gene: TRBV7-9
D gene: -
CDR3 length: 15
clone size: -
J gene: TRBJ1-6
CDR3 DNA: TGTGCCAGCAGTTTTGAGGGGGTTTGGCGGTCACCCCTCCACTTT
CDR3 protein: CASSFEGVWRSPLHF

V gene: TRBV6-1
D gene: -
CDR3 length: 14
clone size: -
J gene: TRBJ1-5
CDR3 DNA: TGTGCCAGCAGGGACAGAGTCGGCAATCAGCCCCAGCATTTT
CDR3 protein: CASRDRVGNQPQHF

V gene: TRBV9
D gene: TRBD1
CDR3 length: 15
clone size: -
J gene: TRBJ2-5
CDR3 DNA: TGTGCCAGCAGCAAATGGACAGGGGGCGAAGAGACCCAGTACTTC
CDR3 protein: CASSKWTGGEETQYF

V gene: TRBV6-4
D gene: TRBD2
CDR3 length: 14
clone size: -
J gene: TRBJ2-1
CDR3 DNA: TGTGCCAGCAGTTCAGCGGGAGACTACAATGAGCAGTTCTTC
CDR3 protein: CASSSAGDYNEQFF

V gene: TRBV19
D gene: -
CDR3 length: 15
clone size: -
J gene: TRBJ1-2
CDR3 DNA: TGTGCCAGTAGCCGGGACACCGGATTAAACTATGGCTACACCTTC
CDR3 protein: CASSRDTGLNYGYTF

V gene: TRBV19
D gene: -
CDR3 length: 15
clone size: -
J gene: TRBJ1-3
CDR3 DNA: TGTGCCAGCGCCTTAGGAGGGCGCACTGGAAACACCATATATTTT
CDR3 protein: CASALGGRTGNTIYF

V gene: TRBV19
D gene: -
CDR3 length: 17
clone size: -
J gene: TRBJ2-3
CDR3 DNA: TGTGCCAGTAGCAGCCGATTGGACAGCGAGGGTACAGATACGCAGTATTTT
CDR3 protein: CASSSRLDSEGTDTQYF

V gene: TRBV19
D gene: -
CDR3 length: 13
clone size: -
J gene: TRBJ2-7
CDR3 DNA: TGTGCCAGTACCGCTACAGGCTCCTACGAGCAGTACTTC
CDR3 protein: CASTATGSYEQYF

V gene: TRBV5-6
D gene: TRBD1
CDR3 length: 15
clone size: -
J gene: TRBJ2-7
CDR3 DNA: TGTGCCAGCAGCTCCCGGACAGGGGCTGGTTACGAGCAGTACTTC
CDR3 protein: CASSSRTGAGYEQYF

V gene: TRBV25-1
D gene: TRBD2
CDR3 length: 17
clone size: few
J gene: TRBJ2-5
CDR3 DNA: TGTGCCAGCAGTGAACCACAACGGGAGGGGTCCCAAGAGACCCAGTACTTC
CDR3 protein: CASSEPQREGSQETQYF

V gene: TRBV19
D gene: -
CDR3 length: 15
clone size: -
J gene: TRBJ2-7
CDR3 DNA: TGTGCCAGTAGTATAGTCGCAGGGGACCCCTACGAGCAGTACTTC
CDR3 protein: CASSIVAGDPYEQYF

V gene: TRBV5-4
D gene: TRBD1
CDR3 length: 13
clone size: -
J gene: TRBJ2-7
CDR3 DNA: TGTGCCAGCAGCCGACAGGGGTCCTACGAGCAGTACTTC
CDR3 protein: CASSRQGSYEQYF

V gene: TRBV4-1
D gene: TRBD2
CDR3 length: 15
clone size: -
J gene: TRBJ2-1
CDR3 DNA: TGCGCCAGCAGCCTAGTTTGGGGGACTAGCCATGAGCAGTTCTTC
CDR3 protein: CASSLVWGTSHEQFF

V gene: TRBV29-1
D gene: -
CDR3 length: 12
clone size: -
J gene: TRBJ1-1
CDR3 DNA: TGCAGCGTGGTGGACGTAGGCACTGAAGCTTTCTTT
CDR3 protein: CSVVDVGTEAFF

V gene: TRBV2
D gene: -
CDR3 length: 16
clone size: -
J gene: TRBJ1-2
CDR3 DNA: TGTGCCAGCAGTGAAGCGGGCCAGGTCGTTGGCTATGGCTACACCTTC
CDR3 protein: CASSEAGQVVGYGYTF

V gene: TRBV10-1
D gene: -
CDR3 length: 13
clone size: -
J gene: TRBJ2-5
CDR3 DNA: TGCGCCAGCAGTGAGAACTATCAAGAGACCCAGTACTTC
CDR3 protein: CASSENYQETQYF

V gene: TRBV2
D gene: -
CDR3 length: 13
clone size: -
J gene: TRBJ1-1
CDR3 DNA: TGTGCCAGCAGTGAAAATCCGGGTTACGGAGCTTTCTTT
CDR3 protein: CASSENPGYGAFF

V gene: TRBV5-1
D gene: -
CDR3 length: 13
clone size: -
J gene: TRBJ2-3
CDR3 DNA: TGCGCCAGCAGCTTGGAGGGTGAGGATACGCAGTATTTT
CDR3 protein: CASSLEGEDTQYF

V gene: TRBV5-1
D gene: -
CDR3 length: 17
clone size: -
J gene: TRBJ1-2
CDR3 DNA: TGCGCCAGCAGCTTGGTAACAGGGTCCATCATAGGCTATGGCTACACCTTC
CDR3 protein: CASSLVTGSIIGYGYTF

V gene: TRBV5-4
D gene: -
CDR3 length: 16
clone size: -
J gene: TRBJ1-1
CDR3 DNA: TGTGCCAGCAGCTTGGCCCAACAGGGTGCGTGGTCTGAAGCTTTCTTT
CDR3 protein: CASSLAQQGAWSEAFF

V gene: TRBV5-5
D gene: TRBD1
CDR3 length: 16
clone size: -
J gene: TRBJ1-2
CDR3 DNA: TGTGCCAGCAGCTTGGATGCCTGGACAGGGAACTATGGCTACACCTTC
CDR3 protein: CASSLDAWTGNYGYTF

V gene: TRBV4-2
D gene: -
CDR3 length: 14
clone size: -
J gene: TRBJ2-5
CDR3 DNA: TGTGCCAGCAGCCAAGTGGAGGGAAGGGAGACCCAGTACTTC
CDR3 protein: CASSQVEGRETQYF

V gene: TRBV21-1
D gene: -
CDR3 length: 20
clone size: -
J gene: TRBJ2-2
CDR3 DNA: TGTGCCATCACAGCTATAACTAGCGCAAATCCTGCCTATGGGACCGGGGAGCTGTTTTTT
CDR3 protein: CAITAITSANPAYGTGELFF

V gene: TRBV30
D gene: -
CDR3 length: 14
clone size: -
J gene: TRBJ2-5
CDR3 DNA: TGTGCCTGGAGTGGAGGGGGACCCCAAGAGACCCAGTACTTC
CDR3 protein: CAWSGGGPQETQYF

V gene: TRBV9
D gene: TRBD1
CDR3 length: 15
clone size: once
J gene: TRBJ2-7
CDR3 DNA: TGTGCCAGCAGCTACAGGACAGGGACCAGGGACGAGCAGTACTTC
CDR3 protein: CASSYRTGTRDEQYF

V gene: TRBV10-3
D gene: TRBD2
CDR3 length: 18
clone size: -
J gene: TRBJ2-7
CDR3 DNA: TGTGCCATCAGTGAGTCTCGAGGGACTAGCGGGGGGGAGGTCGAGCAGTACTTC
CDR3 protein: CAISESRGTSGGEVEQYF

V gene: TRBV5-6
D gene: -
CDR3 length: 12
clone size: -
J gene: TRBJ2-3
CDR3 DNA: TGTGCCAGCAGCTTACCCATAGATACGCAGTATTTT
CDR3 protein: CASSLPIDTQYF

V gene: TRBV15
D gene: -
CDR3 length: 14
clone size: -
J gene: TRBJ1-3
CDR3 DNA: TGTGCCACCAGCAGAGGCGTGTCTGGAAACACCATATATTTT
CDR3 protein: CATSRGVSGNTIYF

V gene: TRBV11-2
D gene: TRBD1
CDR3 length: 16
clone size: -
J gene: TRBJ2-5
CDR3 DNA: TGTGCCAGCAGCCCATCAACCGGGACAGCCCAAGAGACCCAGTACTTC
CDR3 protein: CASSPSTGTAQETQYF

V gene: TRBV23-1
D gene: -
CDR3 length: 16
clone size: -
J gene: TRBJ2-7
CDR3 DNA: TGCGCCAGCAGTCAAGGCGGTCAGGGGGGGTACTACGAGCAGTACTTC
CDR3 protein: CASSQGGQGGYYEQYF

V gene: TRBV18
D gene: -
CDR3 length: 14
clone size: -
J gene: TRBJ2-7
CDR3 DNA: TGTGCCAGCTCACCATTAACGGGGGCGCACGAGCAGTACTTC
CDR3 protein: CASSPLTGAHEQYF

V gene: TRBV6-5
D gene: TRBD1
CDR3 length: 14
clone size: -
J gene: TRBJ1-1
CDR3 DNA: TGTGCCAGCAGTGAGGGACAGGGTATAACTGAAGCTTTCTTT
CDR3 protein: CASSEGQGITEAFF

V gene: TRBV4-1
D gene: -
CDR3 length: 16
clone size: -
J gene: TRBJ2-7
CDR3 DNA: TGCGCCAGCAGCCAAAGTCACGACAGGGACTACTACGAGCAGTACTTC
CDR3 protein: CASSQSHDRDYYEQYF

V gene: TRBV10-1
D gene: -
CDR3 length: 13
clone size: -
J gene: TRBJ1-4
CDR3 DNA: TGCGCCAGCAGTTTAGGACCAAATGAAAAACTGTTTTTT
CDR3 protein: CASSLGPNEKLFF

V gene: TRBV12-5
D gene: -
CDR3 length: 14
clone size: -
J gene: TRBJ2-5
CDR3 DNA: TGTGCTAGTGGTCCCCCGGGCCTCCAAGAGACCCAGTACTTC
CDR3 protein: CASGPPGLQETQYF